The rows below give T cell receptor beta chains drawn from one sample of a study of blood T cell repertoires in COVID-19. The assay was immunoSEQ multiplex PCR, and TCRdb's table has in-frame clones only and misses some. The table records thousands of clones, over 60% of them present only once. The sample consisted of peripheral blood. These receptors all stem from a human donor in a cohort sampled during active COVID-19. Each CDR3 is given with its conserved first and last residue. The D gene is left open where the match is weak. Expanded clones are given a class, and other clones once, few, many or no size at all.

clone_size	j_call	d_call	v_call	cdr3_nt	cdr3_aa
.	TRBJ2-1	.	TRBV28	TGTGCCAGCAGTCCCTCATGGGGGGTGGGTGAGCAGTTCTTC	CASSPSWGVGEQFF
.	TRBJ2-3	.	TRBV7-3	TGTGCCAGCAGCACTCTTGGAGCAGGGATTACGCCCCTGGATACGCAGTATTTT	CASSTLGAGITPLDTQYF
.	TRBJ1-2	.	TRBV5-6	TGTGCCAGCAGCTCAACCGCCACAGGGTTCGACTATGGCTACACCTTC	CASSSTATGFDYGYTF
.	TRBJ2-1	TRBD2	TRBV10-2	TGCGCCAGCAGTGAGTCGACTAGCCTATGGGACCCTCCAAATGAGCAGTTCTTC	CASSESTSLWDPPNEQFF
.	TRBJ1-4	.	TRBV5-1	TGCGCCAGCAGCGCTACAGGGTATGAAAAACTGTTTTTT	CASSATGYEKLFF
.	TRBJ2-1	.	TRBV19	TGTGCCAGTAGTACCAAAACGGGGGCGGGGGCCACCTACAATGAGCAGTTCTTC	CASSTKTGAGATYNEQFF
.	TRBJ2-3	.	TRBV7-9	TGTGCCAGCAGCTCCGACCCGGGGGGCGCAGATACGCAGTATTTT	CASSSDPGGADTQYF
.	TRBJ1-2	TRBD1	TRBV3-1/TRBV3-2	TGTGCCAGCAGCCGACAGGGAGGAAGCTATGGCTACACCTTC	CASSRQGGSYGYTF
medium-sized	TRBJ2-1	.	TRBV11-1	TGTGCCAGCAGCTTTATACAGTCCTACAATGAGCAGTTCTTC	CASSFIQSYNEQFF
.	TRBJ1-6	.	TRBV6-2/TRBV6-3	TGTGCCAGCAGTCTAGGGGGGGGTGGTAATTCACCCCTCCACTTT	CASSLGGGGNSPLHF
.	TRBJ1-1	TRBD1	TRBV5-8	TGTGCCAGCAGAGTTCGACAGGGCTTGACTGAAGCTTTCTTT	CASRVRQGLTEAFF
once	TRBJ2-3	TRBD2	TRBV13	TGTGCCAGTGGAGTAGCGGGGGGGATCACAGATACGCAGTATTTT	CASGVAGGITDTQYF
.	TRBJ2-2	.	TRBV5-1	TGCGCCAGCAGCTTGGAGCCTGTGACAGAAAACACCGGGGAGCTGTTTTTT	CASSLEPVTENTGELFF
few	TRBJ2-7	.	TRBV6-5	TGTGCCAGCAAACCCGACCCCAGGGGCGAGCAGTACTTC	CASKPDPRGEQYF
.	TRBJ1-1	.	TRBV19	TGTGCCAGTAGGACCGACAGACTGAACACTGAAGCTTTCTTT	CASRTDRLNTEAFF
.	TRBJ2-3	.	TRBV7-9	TGTGCCAGCACAAACTCAGGGGAGGGGAGCGCGACGGCAGATACGCAGTATTTT	CASTNSGEGSATADTQYF
.	TRBJ1-1	TRBD1	TRBV19	TGTGCCAGTAGTTCGGACAGGGGTGGGACTGAAGCTTTCTTT	CASSSDRGGTEAFF
few	TRBJ2-5	TRBD1	TRBV5-1	TGCGCCAGCAGCACGACAGGGCATCAAGAGACCCAGTACTTC	CASSTTGHQETQYF
.	TRBJ2-7	TRBD1	TRBV3-1/TRBV3-2	TGTGCCAGCAGCCAAGATGGGGACAGCGCCTACGAGCAGTACTTC	CASSQDGDSAYEQYF
.	TRBJ2-7	TRBD1	TRBV6-5	TGTGCCAGCAGGCGACAGGGGGAGCAGTACTTC	CASRRQGEQYF
.	TRBJ2-7	.	TRBV6-6	TGTGCCAGCAGTTCCCCGGGCGAGCAGTACTTC	CASSSPGEQYF
large	TRBJ2-7	.	TRBV6-5	TGTGCCAGCAGACTCCGGGAGTCCTACGAGCAGTACTTC	CASRLRESYEQYF
.	TRBJ2-6	.	TRBV5-6	TGTGCCAGCAGCTGGGCCGGGGAGACATACTCTGGGGCCAACGTCCTGACTTTC	CASSWAGETYSGANVLTF
.	TRBJ2-2	TRBD2	TRBV5-1	TGCGCCAGCAGCACGGGACTAGCGGGGGTAAACACCGGGGAGCTGTTTTTT	CASSTGLAGVNTGELFF
.	TRBJ1-2	TRBD1	TRBV29-1	TGCAGCGTTGTCGGGGACAGGGAGGGACACACCTTC	CSVVGDREGHTF
.	TRBJ1-4	.	TRBV19	TGTGCCAGTAGTAATACAGAAACAGGGACAACTAATGAAAAACTGTTTTTT	CASSNTETGTTNEKLFF
.	TRBJ1-1	.	TRBV5-1	TGCGCCAGCAGCTTAGGGGTGAACACTGAAGCTTTCTTT	CASSLGVNTEAFF
.	TRBJ2-1	TRBD2	TRBV28	TGTGCCAGCACCCTACTAGCGGGGGGGAACAATGAGCAGTTCTTC	CASTLLAGGNNEQFF
.	TRBJ1-1	.	TRBV24-1	TGTGCCACCAGCCCTCCGGGAATTTCGAACACTGAAGCTTTCTTT	CATSPPGISNTEAFF
.	TRBJ1-1	TRBD1	TRBV13	TGTGCCAGCAGCCCGGGGACAGGGAACGCTGAAGCTTTCTTT	CASSPGTGNAEAFF
.	TRBJ1-1	.	TRBV29-1	TGCAGCGTTGTTCCGGGGAACCTGGAAGTTTTCTTT	CSVVPGNLEVFF
.	TRBJ2-5	.	TRBV7-6	TGTGCCAGCAGCAAGACAGCTACTCACGGGGAGACCCAGTACTTC	CASSKTATHGETQYF
.	TRBJ2-3	TRBD2	TRBV5-1	TGCGCCAGCAGCCGAGCGGGGGATCATGGAGATACGCAGTATTTT	CASSRAGDHGDTQYF
.	TRBJ2-1	TRBD2	TRBV5-8	TGTGCCAGCAGCTTGGGACTAGCGGGAGACTTATATTCCAATGAGCAGTTCTTC	CASSLGLAGDLYSNEQFF
.	TRBJ2-7	TRBD1	TRBV5-5	TGTGCCAGCAGCCAACAGGGGGCTTACGAGCAGTACTTC	CASSQQGAYEQYF
.	TRBJ2-2	TRBD2	TRBV4-3	TGCGCCAGCAGCCAAGCTCTAGCGGGAGACACCGGGGAGCTGTTTTTT	CASSQALAGDTGELFF
.	TRBJ2-3	TRBD1	TRBV6-6	TGTGCCAGCAGCAGGACAGGGGATACGCAGTATTTT	CASSRTGDTQYF
once	TRBJ2-7	TRBD2	TRBV13	TGTGCCAGCAGCCTCCCGGGGGGATCCTACGAGCAGTACTTC	CASSLPGGSYEQYF